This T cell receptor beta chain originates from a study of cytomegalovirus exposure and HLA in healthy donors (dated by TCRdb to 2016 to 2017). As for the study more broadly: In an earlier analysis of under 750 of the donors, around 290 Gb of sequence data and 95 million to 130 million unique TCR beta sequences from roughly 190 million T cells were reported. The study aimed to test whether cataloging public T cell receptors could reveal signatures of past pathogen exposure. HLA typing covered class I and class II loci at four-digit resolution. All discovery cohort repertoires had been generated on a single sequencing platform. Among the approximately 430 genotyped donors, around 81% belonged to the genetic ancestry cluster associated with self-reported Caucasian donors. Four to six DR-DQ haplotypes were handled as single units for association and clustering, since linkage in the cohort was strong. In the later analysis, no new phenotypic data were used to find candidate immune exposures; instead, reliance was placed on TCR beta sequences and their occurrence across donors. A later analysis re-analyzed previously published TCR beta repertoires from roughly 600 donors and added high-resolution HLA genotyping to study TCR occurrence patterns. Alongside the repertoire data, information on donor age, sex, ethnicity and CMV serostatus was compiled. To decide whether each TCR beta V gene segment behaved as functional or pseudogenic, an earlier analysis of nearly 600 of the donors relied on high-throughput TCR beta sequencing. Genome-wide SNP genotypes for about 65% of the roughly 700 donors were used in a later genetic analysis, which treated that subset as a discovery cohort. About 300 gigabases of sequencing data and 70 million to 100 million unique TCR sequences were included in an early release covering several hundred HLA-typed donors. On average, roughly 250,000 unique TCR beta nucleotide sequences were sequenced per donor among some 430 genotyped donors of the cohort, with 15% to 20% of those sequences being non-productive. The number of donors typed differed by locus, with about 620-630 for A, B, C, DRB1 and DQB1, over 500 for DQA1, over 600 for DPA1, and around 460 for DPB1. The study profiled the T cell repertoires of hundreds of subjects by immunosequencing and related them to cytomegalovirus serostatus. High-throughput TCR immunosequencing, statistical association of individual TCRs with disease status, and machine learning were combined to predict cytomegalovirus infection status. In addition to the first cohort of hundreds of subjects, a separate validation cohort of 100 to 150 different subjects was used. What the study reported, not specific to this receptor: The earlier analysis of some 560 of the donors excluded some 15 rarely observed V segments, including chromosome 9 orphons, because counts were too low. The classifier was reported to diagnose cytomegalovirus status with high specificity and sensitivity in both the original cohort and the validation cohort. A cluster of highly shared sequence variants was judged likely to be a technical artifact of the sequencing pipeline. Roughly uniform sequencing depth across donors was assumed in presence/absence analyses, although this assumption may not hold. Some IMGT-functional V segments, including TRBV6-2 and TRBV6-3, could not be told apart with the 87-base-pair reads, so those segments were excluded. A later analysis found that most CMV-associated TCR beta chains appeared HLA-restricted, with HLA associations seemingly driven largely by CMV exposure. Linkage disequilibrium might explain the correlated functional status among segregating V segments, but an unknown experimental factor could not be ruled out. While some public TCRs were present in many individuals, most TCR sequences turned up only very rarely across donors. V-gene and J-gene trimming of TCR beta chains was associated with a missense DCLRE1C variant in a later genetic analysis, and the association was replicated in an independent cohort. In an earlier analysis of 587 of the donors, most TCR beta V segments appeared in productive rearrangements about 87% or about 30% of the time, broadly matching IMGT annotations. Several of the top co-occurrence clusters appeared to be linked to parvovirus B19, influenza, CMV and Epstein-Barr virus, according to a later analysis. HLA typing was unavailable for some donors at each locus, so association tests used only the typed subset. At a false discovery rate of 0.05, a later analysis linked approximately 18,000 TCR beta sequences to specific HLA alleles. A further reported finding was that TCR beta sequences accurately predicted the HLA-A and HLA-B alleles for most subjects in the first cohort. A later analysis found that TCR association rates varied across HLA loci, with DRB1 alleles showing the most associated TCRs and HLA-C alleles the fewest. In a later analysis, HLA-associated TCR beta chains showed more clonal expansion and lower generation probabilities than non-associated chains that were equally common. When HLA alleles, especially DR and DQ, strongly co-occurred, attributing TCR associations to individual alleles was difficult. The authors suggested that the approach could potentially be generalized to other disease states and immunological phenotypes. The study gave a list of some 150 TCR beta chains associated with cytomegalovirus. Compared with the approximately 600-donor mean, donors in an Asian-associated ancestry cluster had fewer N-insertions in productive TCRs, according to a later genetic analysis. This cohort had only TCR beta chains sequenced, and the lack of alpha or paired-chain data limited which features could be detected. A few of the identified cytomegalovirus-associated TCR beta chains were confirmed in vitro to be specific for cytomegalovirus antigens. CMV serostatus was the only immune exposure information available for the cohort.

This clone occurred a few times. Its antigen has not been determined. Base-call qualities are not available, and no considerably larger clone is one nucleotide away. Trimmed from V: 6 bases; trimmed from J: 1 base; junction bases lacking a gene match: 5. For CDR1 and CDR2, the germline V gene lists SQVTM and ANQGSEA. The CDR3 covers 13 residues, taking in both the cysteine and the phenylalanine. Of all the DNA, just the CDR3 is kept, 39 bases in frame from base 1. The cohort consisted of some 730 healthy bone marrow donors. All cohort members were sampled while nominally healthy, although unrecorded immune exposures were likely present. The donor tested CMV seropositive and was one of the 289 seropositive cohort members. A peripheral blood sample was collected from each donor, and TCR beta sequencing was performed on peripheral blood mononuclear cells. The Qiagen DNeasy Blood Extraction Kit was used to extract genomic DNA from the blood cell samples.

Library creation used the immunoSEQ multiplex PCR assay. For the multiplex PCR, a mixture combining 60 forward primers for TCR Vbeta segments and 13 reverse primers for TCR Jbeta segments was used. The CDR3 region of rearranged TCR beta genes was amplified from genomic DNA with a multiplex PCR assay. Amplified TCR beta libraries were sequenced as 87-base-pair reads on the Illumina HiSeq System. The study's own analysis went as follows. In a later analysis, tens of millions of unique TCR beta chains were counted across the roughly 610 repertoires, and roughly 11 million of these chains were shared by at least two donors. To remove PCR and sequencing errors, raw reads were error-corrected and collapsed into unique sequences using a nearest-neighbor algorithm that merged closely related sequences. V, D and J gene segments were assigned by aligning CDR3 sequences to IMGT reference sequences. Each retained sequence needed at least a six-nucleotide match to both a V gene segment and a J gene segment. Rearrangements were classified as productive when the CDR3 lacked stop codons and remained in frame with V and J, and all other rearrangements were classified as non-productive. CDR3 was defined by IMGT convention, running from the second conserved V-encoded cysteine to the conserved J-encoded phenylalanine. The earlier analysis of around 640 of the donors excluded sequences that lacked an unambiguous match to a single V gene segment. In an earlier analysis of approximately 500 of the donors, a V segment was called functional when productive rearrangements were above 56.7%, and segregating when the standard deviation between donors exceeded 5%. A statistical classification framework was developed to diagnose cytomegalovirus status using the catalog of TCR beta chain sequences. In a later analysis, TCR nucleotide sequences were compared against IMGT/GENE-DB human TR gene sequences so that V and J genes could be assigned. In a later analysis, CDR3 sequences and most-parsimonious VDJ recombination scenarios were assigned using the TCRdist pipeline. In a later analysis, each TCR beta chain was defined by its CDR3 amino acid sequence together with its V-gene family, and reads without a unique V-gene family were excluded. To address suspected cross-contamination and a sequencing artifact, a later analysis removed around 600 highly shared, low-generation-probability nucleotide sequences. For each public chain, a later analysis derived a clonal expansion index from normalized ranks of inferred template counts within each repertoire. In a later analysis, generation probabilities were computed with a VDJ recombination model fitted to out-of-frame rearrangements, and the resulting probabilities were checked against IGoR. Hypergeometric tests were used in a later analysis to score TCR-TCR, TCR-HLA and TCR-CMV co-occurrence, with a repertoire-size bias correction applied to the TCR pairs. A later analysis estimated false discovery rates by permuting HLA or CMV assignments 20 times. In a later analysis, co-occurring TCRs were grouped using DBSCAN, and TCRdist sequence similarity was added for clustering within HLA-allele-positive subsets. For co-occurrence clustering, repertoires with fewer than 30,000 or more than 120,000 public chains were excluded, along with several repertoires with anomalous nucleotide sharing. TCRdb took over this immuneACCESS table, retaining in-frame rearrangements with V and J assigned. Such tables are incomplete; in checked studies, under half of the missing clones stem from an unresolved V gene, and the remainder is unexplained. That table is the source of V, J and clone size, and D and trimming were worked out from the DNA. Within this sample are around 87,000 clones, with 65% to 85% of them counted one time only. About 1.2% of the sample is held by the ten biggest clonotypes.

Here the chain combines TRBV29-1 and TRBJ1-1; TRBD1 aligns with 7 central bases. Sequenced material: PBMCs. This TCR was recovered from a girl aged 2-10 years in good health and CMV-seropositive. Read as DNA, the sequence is TGCAGCGTCGAAAGACAGGGGAACACTGAAGCTTTCTTT. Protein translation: CSVERQGNTEAFF.